This T cell receptor beta chain was obtained from a study of cytomegalovirus exposure and HLA in healthy donors. The overall study: A previous analysis identified around 120 million unique TCR beta sequences derived from some 200 million T cells. Whole-study results and caveats: Of the V segments, some could not be distinguished, including TRBV6-2 and TRBV6-3, and were excluded.

PCR used 60 Vbeta primers and 13 Jbeta primers. TCRdb keeps only in-frame clones here, not all; method: immunoSEQ multiplex PCR. The sample records some 150,000 clones, roughly 9.6% being singletons. The sample holds a few counts of this clone. Antigen unknown. V was clipped by 3 bases and J by 6 bases; unmatched bases: 10. The CDR3 sequence is 15 residues long. Germline loops: CDR1 SGHAT, CDR2 FQNNGV. The sequenced sample was PBMCs. The sequence came from a woman in her forties in good health and CMV-seropositive. The chain recombines TRBV11-2 with TRBJ1-1, with 7 bases aligning to TRBD1. The CDR3 DNA reads TGTGCCAGCAGCTTTTTACAGGGGAGGTGGGCTGAAGCTTTCTTT. It specifies CASSFLQGRWAEAFF.